A single T cell receptor beta chain is shown here with its context. Its matching antigen is unknown. Other nucleotide sequences from this sample produce the same CDR3. CDR3 length equals 15 residues. CDR1 and CDR2 from the germline V gene are MRHNA and SNTAGT. Unmatched junction bases numbered 0, after V lost 0 bases and J lost 4 bases. Vbeta (60) and Jbeta (13) primers were used in the PCR. Profiling relied on immunoSEQ multiplex PCR, and the TCRdb table lists in-frame clones only, not all of them. The repertoire holds about 160,000 clones, with roughly 84% as singletons. This sample was included in a study of cytomegalovirus exposure and HLA in healthy donors. General study points: Later on, a genetic analysis was performed. It linked a missense variant in DCLRE1C with V- and J-gene trimming of TCR beta. Later analysis suggested most CMV-associated TCR beta chains were HLA-restricted.

Material for sequencing was PBMCs. V is TRBV6-4 and J is TRBJ2-3; 11 bases map to TRBD2. This clonotype originated in a man between 25 and 39 years old in good health and CMV-seronegative. The CDR3 reads CASSDSLAGADTQYF. The CDR3 DNA follows: TGTGCCAGCAGTGACTCACTAGCGGGAGCAGATACGCAGTATTTT.